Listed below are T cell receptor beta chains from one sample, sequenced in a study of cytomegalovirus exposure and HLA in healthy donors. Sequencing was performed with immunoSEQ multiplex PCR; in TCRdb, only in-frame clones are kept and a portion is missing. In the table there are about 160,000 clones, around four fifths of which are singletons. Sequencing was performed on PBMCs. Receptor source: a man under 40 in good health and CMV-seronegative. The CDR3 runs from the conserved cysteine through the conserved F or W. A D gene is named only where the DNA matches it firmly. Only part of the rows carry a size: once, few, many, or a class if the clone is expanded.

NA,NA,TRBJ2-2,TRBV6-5,CASSAGNTGELFF,TGTGCCAGCAGTGCAGGGAACACCGGGGAGCTGTTTTTT
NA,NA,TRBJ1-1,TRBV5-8,CASRQLRVTEAFF,TGTGCCAGCAGACAACTCAGGGTCACTGAAGCTTTCTTT
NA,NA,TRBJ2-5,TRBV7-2,CASSLRRTSKETQYF,TGTGCCAGCAGCTTACGCCGGACTTCTAAAGAGACCCAGTACTTC
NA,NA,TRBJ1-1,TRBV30,CAWRNRAINTEAFF,TGTGCCTGGAGAAACAGGGCCATTAACACTGAAGCTTTCTTT
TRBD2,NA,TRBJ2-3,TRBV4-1,CASSQEGRGVSTDTQYF,TGCGCCAGCAGCCAAGAGGGGCGGGGGGTAAGCACAGATACGCAGTATTTT
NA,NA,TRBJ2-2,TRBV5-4,CASSLGGPDTGELFF,TGTGCCAGCAGCTTGGGCGGGCCGGACACCGGGGAGCTGTTTTTT
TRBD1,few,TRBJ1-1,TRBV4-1,CASSQELQGAAEAFF,TGCGCCAGCAGCCAAGAGCTTCAGGGGGCCGCTGAAGCTTTCTTT
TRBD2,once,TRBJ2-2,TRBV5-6,CASSLASGGALFTGELFF,TGTGCCAGCAGCTTGGCCAGCGGGGGGGCCTTATTCACCGGGGAGCTGTTTTTT
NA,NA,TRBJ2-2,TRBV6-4,CASSGTGEVGELFF,TGTGCCAGCAGCGGAACAGGGGAGGTCGGGGAGCTGTTTTTT
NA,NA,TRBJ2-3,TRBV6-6,CATKEGAGTDTQYF,TGTGCCACCAAGGAGGGGGCAGGCACAGATACGCAGTATTTT
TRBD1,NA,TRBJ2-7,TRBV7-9,CASSLSGQGAGGQYF,TGTGCCAGCAGCTTATCGGGACAGGGGGCGGGAGGGCAGTACTTC
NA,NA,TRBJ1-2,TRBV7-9,CASSPQTAIYGYTF,TGTGCCAGCAGCCCCCAGACAGCAATCTATGGCTACACCTTC
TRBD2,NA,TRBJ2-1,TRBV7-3,CASSRTSGYYNEQFF,TGTGCCAGCAGCCGGACTAGCGGTTATTACAATGAGCAGTTCTTC
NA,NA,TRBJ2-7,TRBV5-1,CASSLVEGALYEQYF,TGCGCCAGCAGCTTGGTGGAGGGGGCGTTGTACGAGCAGTACTTC
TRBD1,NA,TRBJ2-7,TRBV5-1,CASSQGQTSSYEQYF,TGCGCCAGCAGCCAGGGACAGACCAGCTCCTACGAGCAGTACTTC
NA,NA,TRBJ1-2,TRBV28,CASSLRRGANYGYTF,TGTGCCAGCAGTTTAAGGCGCGGGGCTAACTATGGCTACACCTTC
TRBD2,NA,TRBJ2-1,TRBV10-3,CAIRTPGERAGGSYNEQFF,TGTGCCATCAGAACCCCCGGGGAACGAGCGGGAGGCTCCTACAATGAGCAGTTCTTC
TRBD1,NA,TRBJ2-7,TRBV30,CAWSGGTATGQYEQYF,TGTGCCTGGAGTGGGGGGACAGCCACCGGTCAATACGAGCAGTACTTC
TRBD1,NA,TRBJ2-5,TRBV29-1,CSVDGQGPGTQYF,TGCAGCGTTGATGGACAGGGTCCGGGGACCCAGTACTTC
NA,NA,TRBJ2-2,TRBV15,CATSPRAPTNTGELFF,TGTGCCACCAGCCCGAGGGCACCCACGAACACCGGGGAGCTGTTTTTT
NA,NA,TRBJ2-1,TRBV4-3,CASSSFQGGPYNEQFF,TGCGCCAGCAGCTCTTTCCAGGGGGGTCCGTACAATGAGCAGTTCTTC
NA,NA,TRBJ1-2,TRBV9,CASSVDGGQGYGYTF,TGTGCCAGCAGCGTAGACGGGGGGCAAGGCTATGGCTACACCTTC
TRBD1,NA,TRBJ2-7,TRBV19,CASSPYGTGRYEQYF,TGTGCCAGTAGTCCTTACGGGACAGGGCGGTACGAGCAGTACTTC
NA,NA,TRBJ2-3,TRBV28,CASLGGEITDTQYF,TGTGCCAGTCTAGGAGGGGAGATCACAGATACGCAGTATTTT
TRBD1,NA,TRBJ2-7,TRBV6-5,CASSYGTGGSYEQYF,TGTGCCAGCAGTTACGGTACAGGGGGTTCCTACGAGCAGTACTTC
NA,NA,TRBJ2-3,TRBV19,CASTPSVVTDTQYF,TGTGCCAGTACCCCCTCCGTTGTCACAGATACGCAGTATTTT
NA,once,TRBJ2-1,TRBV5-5,CASSIVNEQFF,TGTGCCAGCAGTATCGTCAATGAGCAGTTCTTC
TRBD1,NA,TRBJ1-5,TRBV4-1,CASSQGTGGDQPQHF,TGCGCCAGCAGCCAGGGGACAGGGGGTGATCAGCCCCAGCATTTT
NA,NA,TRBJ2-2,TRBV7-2,CASSLSTQGTGELFF,TGTGCCAGCAGCTTATCGACGCAGGGGACCGGGGAGCTGTTTTTT
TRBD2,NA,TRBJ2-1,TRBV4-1,CASSQVGGLAGGEQFF,TGCGCCAGCAGCCAAGTGGGCGGACTAGCGGGGGGTGAGCAGTTCTTC
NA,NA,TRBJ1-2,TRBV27,CASRATGSGRYGYTF,TGTGCCAGCAGGGCAACCGGTTCGGGGAGATATGGCTACACCTTC
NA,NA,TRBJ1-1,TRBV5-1,CASSFAQGTEAFF,TGCGCCAGCAGCTTTGCCCAGGGGACTGAAGCTTTCTTT
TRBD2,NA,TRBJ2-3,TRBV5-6,CASSLGLAGPTDTQYF,TGTGCCAGCAGCTTGGGTTTAGCGGGACCCACAGATACGCAGTATTTT
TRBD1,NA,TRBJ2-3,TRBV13,CASRTGQGGDTQYF,TGTGCCAGCAGAACGGGACAGGGGGGGGATACGCAGTATTTT
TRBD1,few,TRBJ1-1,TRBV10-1,CASSASGTGKNTEAFF,TGCGCCAGCAGCGCCTCGGGGACAGGCAAGAACACTGAAGCTTTCTTT
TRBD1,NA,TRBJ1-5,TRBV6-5,CASSYSNTGDQPQHF,TGTGCCAGCAGTTACTCGAACACAGGGGATCAGCCCCAGCATTTT
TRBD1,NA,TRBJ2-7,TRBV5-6,CASRPGTGLYEQYF,TGTGCCAGCAGGCCCGGGACAGGGTTATACGAGCAGTACTTC
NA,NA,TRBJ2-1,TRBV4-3,CASSQDPAASEQFF,TGCGCCAGCAGCCAAGATCCCGCGGCTTCTGAGCAGTTCTTC
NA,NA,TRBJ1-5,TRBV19,CASSIAGSNQPQHF,TGTGCCAGTAGTATAGCAGGGAGCAATCAGCCCCAGCATTTT
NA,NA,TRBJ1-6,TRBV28,CASSSYDRVNSPLHF,TGTGCCAGCAGTTCATATGACAGAGTAAATTCACCCCTCCACTTT
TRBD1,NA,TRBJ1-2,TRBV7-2,CASSIPTGSLSGGYTF,TGTGCCAGCAGCATACCGACAGGGTCCCTGTCGGGTGGCTACACCTTC
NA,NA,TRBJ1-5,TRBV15,CATSKVGGNQPQHF,TGTGCCACCTCGAAGGTCGGAGGCAATCAGCCCCAGCATTTT